What follows are 6 T cell receptor beta chains derived from one specimen sequenced in a study of blood T cell repertoires in COVID-19. TCRdb's copy holds only in-frame clones and misses some; the assay was immunoSEQ multiplex PCR. The table has approximately 200,000 clones, about 87% seen once. The sequenced sample consisted of PBMCs or T cells enriched from blood (not recorded which). The receptors stem from a man younger than 35 with acute COVID-19.

V is TRBV11-3 and J is TRBJ2-5, with 7 nucleotides matching TRBD2. Germline CDR1 SGHNT, CDR2 YENEEA. The CDR3 is 14 residues long. The V and J ends lost 3 bases and 5 bases, in that order; junction bases with no gene match: 6. CDR3 coding DNA: TGTGCCAGCAGCTTGGCGGGAGAAGTGGAGACCCAGTACTTC. It yields the protein CASSLAGEVETQYF.

This chain connects TRBV11-2 to TRBJ2-3, with D possibly TRBD2 on 6 matching bases. V lost 3 bases, J lost 7 bases, and 11 bases lay in between. Germline CDR1 reads SGHAT; CDR2 reads FQNNGV. This CDR3 region has 13 residues. CDR3 sequence: CASSFPGGNTQYF. In nucleotides, the CDR3 is TGTGCCAGCAGCTTCCCCGGGGGAAATACGCAGTATTTT.

This sequence joins TRBV7-8 and TRBJ2-1, with a possible D match to TRBD2 (5 bases). The CDR3 length is 14 residues. The V gene's germline CDR1 is SGHVS and CDR2 FQNEAQ. V was cut by 4 bases and J by 5 bases, with 12 bases left in between. The DNA for the CDR3 is TGTGCCAGCAGCTCCCTAGGAGGAAACAATGAGCAGTTCTTC. Protein product: CASSSLGGNNEQFF.

The rearrangement uses TRBV11-2 and TRBJ2-7; perhaps TRBD1 as D (8 bases). Trimming stripped 1 base from V and 2 bases from J, with 21 bases between. This CDR3 is 18 amino acids long. Germline V lookup: CDR1 SGHAT, CDR2 FQNNGV. The CDR3 is CASSLGDYGQGNPYEQYF. The CDR3 coding sequence is TGTGCCAGCAGCTTAGGGGACTATGGACAGGGAAACCCCTACGAGCAGTACTTC.

This chain links TRBV3-1 (or the pseudogene TRBV3-2) with TRBJ1-6; D ambiguous. There are 15 residues in the CDR3. Germline V lookup: CDR1 LGHDT, CDR2 YNNKEL (reference sequence). V gave up 0 bases and J gave up 4 bases, with 7 bases separating them. The DNA for the CDR3 is TGTGCCAGCAGCCAAGATACCCAGTATAATTCACCCCTCCACTTT. Its translation: CASSQDTQYNSPLHF.

This clone was recorded once. The V gene is TRBV28, the J gene TRBJ1-2; D gene unclear. This CDR3 contains 11 residues. Trimming removed 6 bases at V and 5 bases at J, with 7 bases between. Per the germline V gene, CDR1 is MDHEN and CDR2 is SYDVKM. The CDR3 is CASRGRYGYTF. CDR3 coding DNA: TGTGCCAGCAGGGGGAGATATGGCTACACCTTC.